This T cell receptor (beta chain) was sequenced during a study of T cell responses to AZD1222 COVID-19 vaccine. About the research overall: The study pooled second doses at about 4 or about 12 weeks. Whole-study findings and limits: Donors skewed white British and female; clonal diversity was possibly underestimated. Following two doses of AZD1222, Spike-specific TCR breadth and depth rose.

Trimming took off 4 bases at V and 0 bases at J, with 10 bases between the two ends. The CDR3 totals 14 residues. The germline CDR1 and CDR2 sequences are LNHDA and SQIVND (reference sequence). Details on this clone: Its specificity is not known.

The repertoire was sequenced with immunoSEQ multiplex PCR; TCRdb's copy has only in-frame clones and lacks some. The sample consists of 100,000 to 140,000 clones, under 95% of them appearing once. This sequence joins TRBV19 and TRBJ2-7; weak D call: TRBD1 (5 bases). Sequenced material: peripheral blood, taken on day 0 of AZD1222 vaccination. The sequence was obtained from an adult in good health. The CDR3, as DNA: TGTGCCAGTAGTAGACAGTTCAACTCCTACGAGCAGTACTTC. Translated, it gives CASSRQFNSYEQYF.